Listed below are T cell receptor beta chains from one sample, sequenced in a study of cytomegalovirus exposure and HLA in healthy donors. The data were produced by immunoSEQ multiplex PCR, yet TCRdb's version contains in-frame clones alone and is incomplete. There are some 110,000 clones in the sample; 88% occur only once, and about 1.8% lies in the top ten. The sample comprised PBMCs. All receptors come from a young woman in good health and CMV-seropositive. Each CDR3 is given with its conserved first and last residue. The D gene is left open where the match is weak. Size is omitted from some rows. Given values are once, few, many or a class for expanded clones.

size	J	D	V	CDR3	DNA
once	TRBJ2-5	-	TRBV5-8	CASSFRETQYF	TGTGCCAGCAGCTTCAGGGAGACCCAGTACTTC
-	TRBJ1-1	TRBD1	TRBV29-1	CSVEAQGGSLTFF	TGCAGCGTTGAAGCCCAGGGGGGAAGCTTGACTTTCTTT
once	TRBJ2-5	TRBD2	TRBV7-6	CASSFVRRGGLRETQYF	TGTGCCAGCAGCTTCGTACGGCGGGGGGGCTTAAGAGAGACCCAGTACTTC
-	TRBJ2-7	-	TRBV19	CASSNGVYSYEQYF	TGTGCCAGTAGTAACGGGGTATACTCCTACGAGCAGTACTTC
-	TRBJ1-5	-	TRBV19	CASSTGNQPQHF	TGTGCCAGTAGTACGGGGAATCAGCCCCAGCATTTT
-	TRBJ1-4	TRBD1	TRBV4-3	CASSQATGRGVGELFF	TGCGCCAGCAGCCAAGCGACAGGGAGAGGGGTCGGCGAACTGTTTTTT
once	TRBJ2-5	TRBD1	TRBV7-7	CASSLEGGFQETQYF	TGTGCTAGCAGCTTAGAAGGGGGCTTCCAAGAGACCCAGTACTTC
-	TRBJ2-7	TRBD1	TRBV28	CAITPGQGPYEQYF	TGTGCTATAACACCGGGACAGGGGCCCTACGAGCAGTACTTC
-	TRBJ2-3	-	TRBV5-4	CASSLRTAPGADTQYF	TGTGCCAGCAGTCTACGGACAGCACCAGGGGCAGATACGCAGTATTTT
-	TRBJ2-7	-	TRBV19	CASSIEGVRGKQYF	TGTGCCAGTAGTATCGAGGGGGTTCGGGGCAAGCAGTACTTC
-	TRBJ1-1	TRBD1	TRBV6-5	CASTLTGGMNTEAFF	TGTGCCAGTACTCTCACAGGGGGCATGAACACTGAAGCTTTCTTT